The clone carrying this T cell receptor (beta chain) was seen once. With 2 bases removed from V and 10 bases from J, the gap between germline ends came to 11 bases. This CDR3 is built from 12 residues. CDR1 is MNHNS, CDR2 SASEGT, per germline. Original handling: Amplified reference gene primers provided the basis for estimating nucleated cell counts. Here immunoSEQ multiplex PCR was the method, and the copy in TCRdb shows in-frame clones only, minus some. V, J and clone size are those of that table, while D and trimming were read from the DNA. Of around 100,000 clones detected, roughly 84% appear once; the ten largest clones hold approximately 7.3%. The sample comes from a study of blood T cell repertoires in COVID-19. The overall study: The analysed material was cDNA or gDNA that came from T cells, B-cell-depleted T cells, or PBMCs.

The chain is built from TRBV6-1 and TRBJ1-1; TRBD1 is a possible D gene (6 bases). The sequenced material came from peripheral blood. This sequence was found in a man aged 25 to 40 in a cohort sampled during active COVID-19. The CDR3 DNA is TGTGCCAGCAGTGAAAAACAGGGTACAGCTTTCTTT. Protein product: CASSEKQGTAFF.